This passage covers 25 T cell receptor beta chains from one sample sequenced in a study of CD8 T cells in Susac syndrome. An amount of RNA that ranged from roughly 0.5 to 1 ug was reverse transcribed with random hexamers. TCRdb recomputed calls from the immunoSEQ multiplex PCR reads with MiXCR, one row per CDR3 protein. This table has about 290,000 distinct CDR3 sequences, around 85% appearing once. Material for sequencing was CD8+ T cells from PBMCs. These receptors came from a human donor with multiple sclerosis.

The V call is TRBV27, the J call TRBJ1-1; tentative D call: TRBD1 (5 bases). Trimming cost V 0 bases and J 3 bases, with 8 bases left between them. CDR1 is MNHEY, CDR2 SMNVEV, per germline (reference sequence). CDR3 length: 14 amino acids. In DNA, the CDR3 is TGTGCCAGCAGTTTATCGCTGGGGGACACTGAAGCTTTCTTT. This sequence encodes CASSLSLGDTEAFF.

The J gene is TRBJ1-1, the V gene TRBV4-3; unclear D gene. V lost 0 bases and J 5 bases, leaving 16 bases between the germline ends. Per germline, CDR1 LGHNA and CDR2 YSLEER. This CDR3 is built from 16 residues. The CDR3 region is CASSQDLGYARTEAFF. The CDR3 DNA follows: TGCGCCAGCAGCCAAGATCTGGGGTATGCTCGAACTGAAGCTTTCTTT.

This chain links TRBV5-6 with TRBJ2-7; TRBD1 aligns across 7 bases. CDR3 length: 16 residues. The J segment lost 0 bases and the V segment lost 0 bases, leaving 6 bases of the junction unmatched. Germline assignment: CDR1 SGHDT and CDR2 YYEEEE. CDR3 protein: CASSLGRTGVSYEQYF. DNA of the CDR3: TGTGCCAGCAGCTTGGGGCGAACAGGGGTCTCCTACGAGCAGTACTTC.

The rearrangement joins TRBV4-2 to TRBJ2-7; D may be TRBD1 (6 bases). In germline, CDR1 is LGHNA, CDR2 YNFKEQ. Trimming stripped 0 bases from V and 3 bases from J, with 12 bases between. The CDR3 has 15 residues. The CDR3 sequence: CASSQEVQGFYEQYF. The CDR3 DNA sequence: TGTGCCAGCAGCCAAGAGGTACAGGGTTTCTACGAGCAGTACTTC.

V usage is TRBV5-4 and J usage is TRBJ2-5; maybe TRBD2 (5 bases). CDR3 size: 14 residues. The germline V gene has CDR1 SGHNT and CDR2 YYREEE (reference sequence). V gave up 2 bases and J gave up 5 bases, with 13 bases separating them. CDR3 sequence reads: CASSFEGIRETQYF. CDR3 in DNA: TGTGCCAGCAGCTTTGAGGGAATACGCGAGACCCAGTACTTC.

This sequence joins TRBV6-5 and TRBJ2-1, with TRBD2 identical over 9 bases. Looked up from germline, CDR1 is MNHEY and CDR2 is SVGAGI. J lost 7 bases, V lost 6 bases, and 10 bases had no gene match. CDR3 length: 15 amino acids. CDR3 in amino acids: CASRPLAGVANEQFF. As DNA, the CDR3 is TGTGCCAGCAGACCCTTAGCGGGAGTTGCGAATGAGCAGTTCTTC.

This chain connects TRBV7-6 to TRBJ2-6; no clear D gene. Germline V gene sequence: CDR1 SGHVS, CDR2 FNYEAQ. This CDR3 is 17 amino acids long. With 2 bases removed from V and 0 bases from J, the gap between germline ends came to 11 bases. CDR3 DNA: TGTGCCAGCAGCTTAAATCGTTGGAGCTCTGGGGCCAACGTCCTGACTTTC. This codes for CASSLNRWSSGANVLTF.

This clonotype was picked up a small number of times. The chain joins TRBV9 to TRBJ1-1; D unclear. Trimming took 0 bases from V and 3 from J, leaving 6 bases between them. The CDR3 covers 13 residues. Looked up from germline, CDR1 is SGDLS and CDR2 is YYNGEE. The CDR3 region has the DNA TGTGCCAGCAGCGTAGGCGGGGACACTGAAGCTTTCTTT. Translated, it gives CASSVGGDTEAFF.

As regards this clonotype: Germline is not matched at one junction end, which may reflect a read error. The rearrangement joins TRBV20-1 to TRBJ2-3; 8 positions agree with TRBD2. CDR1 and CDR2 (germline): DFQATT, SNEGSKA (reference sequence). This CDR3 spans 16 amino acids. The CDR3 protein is CSARGPGLVYTDAQYF. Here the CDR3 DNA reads TGCAGTGCTAGAGGGCCGGGACTAGTGTACACAGATGCGCAGTATTTT.

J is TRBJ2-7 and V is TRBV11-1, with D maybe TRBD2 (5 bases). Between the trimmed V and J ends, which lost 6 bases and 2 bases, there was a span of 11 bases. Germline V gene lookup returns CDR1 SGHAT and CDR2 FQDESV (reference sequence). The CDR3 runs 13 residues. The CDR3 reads CASSGLPTYEQYF. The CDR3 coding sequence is TGTGCCAGCAGTGGACTCCCGACCTACGAGCAGTACTTC.

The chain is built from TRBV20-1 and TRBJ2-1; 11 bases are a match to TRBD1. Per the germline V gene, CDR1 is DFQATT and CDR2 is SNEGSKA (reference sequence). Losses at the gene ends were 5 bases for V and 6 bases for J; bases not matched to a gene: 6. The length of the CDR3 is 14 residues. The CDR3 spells CSAEGQGAVNEQFF. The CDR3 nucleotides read TGCAGTGCTGAAGGACAGGGGGCCGTCAATGAGCAGTTCTTC.

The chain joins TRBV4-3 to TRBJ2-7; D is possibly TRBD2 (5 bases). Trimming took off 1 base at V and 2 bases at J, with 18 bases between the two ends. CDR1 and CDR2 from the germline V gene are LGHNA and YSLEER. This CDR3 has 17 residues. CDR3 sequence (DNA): TGCGCCAGCAGCCAAGGGCATCCCTGGACTGGCCCCTACGAGCAGTACTTC. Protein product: CASSQGHPWTGPYEQYF.

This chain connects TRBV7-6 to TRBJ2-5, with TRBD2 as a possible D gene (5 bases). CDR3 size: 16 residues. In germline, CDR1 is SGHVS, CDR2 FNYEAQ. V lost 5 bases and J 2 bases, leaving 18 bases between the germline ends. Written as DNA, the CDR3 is TGTGCCAGCAGCCGTCCACAGCGGTCAGCACAAGAGACCCAGTACTTC. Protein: CASSRPQRSAQETQYF.

DNA of the CDR3: TGTGCCACCTCTGAGGGGGCAGGGGACTATGGCTACACCTTC. As protein: CATSEGAGDYGYTF. The genes are TRBV24-1 and TRBJ1-2; 7 bases align to TRBD1. V shed 9 bases and J 3 bases; nucleotides not matched to a gene: 9. CDR3 length equals 14 residues. Germline CDR1 KGHDR, CDR2 SFDVKD.

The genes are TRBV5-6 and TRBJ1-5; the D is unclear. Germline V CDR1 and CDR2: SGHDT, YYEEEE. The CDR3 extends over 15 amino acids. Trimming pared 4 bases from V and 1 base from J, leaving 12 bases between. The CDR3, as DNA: TGTGCCAGCAGCCAGGACCCGACCAGCAATCAGCCCCAGCATTTT. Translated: CASSQDPTSNQPQHF.

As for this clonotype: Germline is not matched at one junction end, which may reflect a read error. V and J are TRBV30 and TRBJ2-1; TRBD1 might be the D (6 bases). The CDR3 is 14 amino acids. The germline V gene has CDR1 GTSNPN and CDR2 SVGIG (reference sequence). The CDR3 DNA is TGTGCCTCGAGTGGGGACATAGATTACAATGAGCAGTTCTTC. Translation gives CASSGDIDYNEQFF.

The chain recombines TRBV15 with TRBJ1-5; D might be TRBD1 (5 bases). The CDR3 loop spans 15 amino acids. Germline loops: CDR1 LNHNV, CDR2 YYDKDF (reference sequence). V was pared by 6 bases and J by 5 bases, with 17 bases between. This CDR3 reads CATSVGGPGDQPQHF. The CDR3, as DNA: TGTGCCACCAGTGTCGGGGGTCCTGGGGATCAGCCCCAGCATTTT.

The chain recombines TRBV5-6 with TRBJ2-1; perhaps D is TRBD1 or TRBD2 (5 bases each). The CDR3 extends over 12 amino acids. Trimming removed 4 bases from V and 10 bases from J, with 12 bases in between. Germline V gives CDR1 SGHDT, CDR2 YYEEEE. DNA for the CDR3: TGTGCCAGCAGCCATTGGGACGGCGAGCAGTTCTTC. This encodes CASSHWDGEQFF.

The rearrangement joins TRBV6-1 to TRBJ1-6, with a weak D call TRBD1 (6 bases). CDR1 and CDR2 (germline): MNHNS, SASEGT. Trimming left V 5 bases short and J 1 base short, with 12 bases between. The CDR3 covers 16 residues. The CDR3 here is CASSLLQGSYNSPLHF. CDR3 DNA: TGTGCCAGCAGTCTCCTACAGGGATCCTATAATTCACCCCTCCACTTT.

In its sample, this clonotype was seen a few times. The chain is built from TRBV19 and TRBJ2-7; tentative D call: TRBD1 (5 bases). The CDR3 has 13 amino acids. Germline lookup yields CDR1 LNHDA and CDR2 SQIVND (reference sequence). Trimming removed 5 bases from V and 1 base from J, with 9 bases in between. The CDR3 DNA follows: TGTGCCAGTAGTTCCGCAGGGTCCTACGAGCAGTACTTC. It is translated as CASSSAGSYEQYF.

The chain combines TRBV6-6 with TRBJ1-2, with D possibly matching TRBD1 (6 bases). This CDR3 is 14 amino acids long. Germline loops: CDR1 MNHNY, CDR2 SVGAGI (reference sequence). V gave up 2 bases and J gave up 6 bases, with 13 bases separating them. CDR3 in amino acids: CASSYNRDVDGYTF. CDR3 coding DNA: TGTGCCAGCAGTTACAACAGGGACGTGGATGGCTACACCTTC.

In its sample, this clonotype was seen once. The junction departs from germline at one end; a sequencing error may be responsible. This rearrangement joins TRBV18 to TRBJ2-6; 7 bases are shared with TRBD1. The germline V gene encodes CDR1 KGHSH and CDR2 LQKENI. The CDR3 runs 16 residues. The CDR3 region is CASLMDRFSGTNVLTF. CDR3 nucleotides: TGTGCCAGCCTAATGGACAGGTTCTCTGGGACCAACGTCCTGACTTTC.

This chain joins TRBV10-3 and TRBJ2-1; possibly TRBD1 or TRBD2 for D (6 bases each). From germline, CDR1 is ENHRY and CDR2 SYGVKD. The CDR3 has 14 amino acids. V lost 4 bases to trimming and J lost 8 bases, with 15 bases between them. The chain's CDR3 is CAISVRGELDEQFF. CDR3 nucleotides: TGTGCCATCAGTGTAAGGGGGGAACTTGATGAGCAGTTCTTC.

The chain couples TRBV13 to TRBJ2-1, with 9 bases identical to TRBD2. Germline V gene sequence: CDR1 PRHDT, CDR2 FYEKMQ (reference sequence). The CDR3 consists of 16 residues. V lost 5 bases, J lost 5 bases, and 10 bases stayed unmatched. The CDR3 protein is CASSIPLAGSNNEQFF. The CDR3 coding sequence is TGTGCCAGCAGCATACCGCTAGCGGGATCGAACAATGAGCAGTTCTTC.

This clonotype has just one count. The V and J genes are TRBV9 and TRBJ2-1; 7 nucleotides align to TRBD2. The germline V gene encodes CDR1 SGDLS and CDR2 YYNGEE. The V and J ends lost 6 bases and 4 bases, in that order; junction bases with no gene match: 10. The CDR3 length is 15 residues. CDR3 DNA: TGTGCCAGCACCCCCGGCGGGGGAATATACAATGAGCAGTTCTTC. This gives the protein CASTPGGGIYNEQFF.